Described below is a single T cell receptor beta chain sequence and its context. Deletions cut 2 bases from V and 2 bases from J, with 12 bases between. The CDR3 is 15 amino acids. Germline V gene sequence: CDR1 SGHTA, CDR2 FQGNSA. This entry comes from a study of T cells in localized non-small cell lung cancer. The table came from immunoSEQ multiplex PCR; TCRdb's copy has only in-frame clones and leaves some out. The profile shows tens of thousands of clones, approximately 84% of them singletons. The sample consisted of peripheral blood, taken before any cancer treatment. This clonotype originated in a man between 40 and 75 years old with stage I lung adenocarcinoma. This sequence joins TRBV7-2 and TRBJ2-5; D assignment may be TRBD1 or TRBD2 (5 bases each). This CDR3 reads CASSLWVGPQETQYF. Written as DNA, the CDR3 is TGTGCCAGCAGCTTATGGGTGGGACCACAAGAGACCCAGTACTTC.